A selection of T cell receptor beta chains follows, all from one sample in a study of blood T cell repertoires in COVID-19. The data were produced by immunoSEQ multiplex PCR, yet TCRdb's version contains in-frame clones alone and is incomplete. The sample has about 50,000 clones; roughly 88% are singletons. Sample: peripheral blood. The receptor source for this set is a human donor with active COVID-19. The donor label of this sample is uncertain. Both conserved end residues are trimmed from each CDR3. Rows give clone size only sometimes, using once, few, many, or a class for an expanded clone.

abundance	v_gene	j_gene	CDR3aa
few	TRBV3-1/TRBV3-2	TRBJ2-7	ASSRILSGGAYEQY
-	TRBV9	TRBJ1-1	ASSPLGWNTEAF
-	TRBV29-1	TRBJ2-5	SVEDRGGGETQY
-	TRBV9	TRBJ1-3	ASSDGVSGNTIY
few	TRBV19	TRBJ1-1	ASMGQLNTEAF
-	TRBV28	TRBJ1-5	ASSFRYRGGKDSNQPQH
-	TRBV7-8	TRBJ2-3	ASSLLQRTDTQY
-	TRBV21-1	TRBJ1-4	ASSKGAGPATNEKLF
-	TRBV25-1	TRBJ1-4	ASSRATNEKLF
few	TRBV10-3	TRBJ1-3	AISESRGGNTIY
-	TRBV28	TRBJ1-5	ASSLTGFGNQPQH
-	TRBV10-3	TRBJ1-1	AITTGTENTEAF
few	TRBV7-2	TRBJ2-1	ASSLVGQPAGEQF
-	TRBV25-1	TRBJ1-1	ASQGGRNTEAF
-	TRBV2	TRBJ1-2	ASSGQGPIYGYT
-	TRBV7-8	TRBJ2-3	ASSHSVGTGSDTQY
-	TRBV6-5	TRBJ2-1	ASRTGGFNEQF
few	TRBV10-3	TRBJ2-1	AISESTSGSYEQF
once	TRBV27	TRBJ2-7	ASSLRPEVHEQY
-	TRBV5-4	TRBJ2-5	ASSLSPSGGSRETQY
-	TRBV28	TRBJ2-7	ASSRTSGSYEQY
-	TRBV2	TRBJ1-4	ASSGRGGSANEKLF
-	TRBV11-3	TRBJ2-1	ASSQTSGSSNEQF
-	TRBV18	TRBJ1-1	ASSPGGVTEAF
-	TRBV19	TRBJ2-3	ASNYRIPDTQY
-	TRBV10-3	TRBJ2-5	AISGEQGAGETQY
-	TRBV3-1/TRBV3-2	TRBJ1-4	ASSQRGRAGNEKLF
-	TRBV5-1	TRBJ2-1	ASRSDSYNEQF
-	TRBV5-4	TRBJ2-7	ASSSTSTEQY
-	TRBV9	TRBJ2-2	ASSERRDRDYTGELF
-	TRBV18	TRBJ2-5	ASSPSLGETQY
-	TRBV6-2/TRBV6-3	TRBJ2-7	ASSYSRGVYEQY
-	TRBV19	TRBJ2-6	ASSTATQSSGANVLT
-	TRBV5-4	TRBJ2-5	ASSILYAGGGETQY
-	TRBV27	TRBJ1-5	ASSLTAYSNQPQH
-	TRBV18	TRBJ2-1	ASSPSGNEQF
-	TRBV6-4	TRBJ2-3	ASSDGTGADTQY
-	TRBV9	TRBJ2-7	ASSSSYEQY